These 24 T cell receptor beta chains share one sample of origin, sequenced in a study of vaccination and CD4 T cells after COVID-19. Their recognized antigens are unknown. At the Johns Hopkins FTIC core, DNA taken from cultured CD4+ T cells was sequenced by way of the Oncomine TCR Beta short-read assay. TCRdb recomputed calls from the PCR reads with MiXCR, one row per CDR3 protein. The sample includes approximately 24,000 distinct CDR3 sequences, roughly 40% of them seen just once. The time point was: late sampling 161 to 241 days after vaccination in a few convalescent patients. Treatment meaning: approximately 11-day PBMC culture with coronavirus spike peptide pools or control peptides (ViraFEST assay). The source was CD4+ T cells from blood, cultured in vitro, collected about 7 months after SARS-CoV-2 vaccination. The source of these receptors is a human donor who had recovered from COVID-19.

Only a few counts were recorded for this clonotype. The chain has TRBV6-2 or TRBV6-3 and TRBJ1-2; 12 bases match TRBD1. Germline CDR1 MNHEY, CDR2 SVGEGT. The CDR3 is 15 amino acids. With V trimmed by 2 bases and J by 7 bases, 5 bases remained unmatched. The CDR3 protein is CASSYPGTGGRGYTF. For the CDR3, the DNA is TGTGCCAGCAGTTACCCCGGGACAGGGGGCCGTGGCTACACCTTC.

This rearrangement joins TRBV7-2 to TRBJ1-6, with a weak D call TRBD1 (6 bases). CDR3 length: 14 amino acids. Trimming left V 5 bases short and J 8 bases short, with 13 bases between. Germline values: CDR1 SGHTA, CDR2 FQGNSA. CDR3 sequence: CASSPRGAHSPLHF. CDR3 coding DNA: TGTGCCAGCAGCCCGAGGGGGGCCCATTCACCCCTCCACTTT.

CDR3 amino acids: CASSSTYLDNEQFF. The DNA of the CDR3 is TGTGCCAGCAGTTCGACGTACTTGGACAATGAGCAGTTCTTC. The J gene is TRBJ2-1, the V gene TRBV6-2 or TRBV6-3; D not certain. The V and J ends lost 4 bases and 5 bases respectively, with 12 bases between them. The CDR3 has 14 residues. CDR1 is MNHEY and CDR2 is SVGEGT in the germline V gene.

The chain couples TRBV6-1 to TRBJ1-5; a possible D gene is TRBD1 (5 bases). V gave up 6 bases and J gave up 0 bases, with 12 bases separating them. The germline V gene encodes CDR1 MNHNS and CDR2 SASEGT. The CDR3 extends over 15 amino acids. The CDR3 is CASRVDRNSNQPQHF. DNA of the CDR3: TGTGCCAGCAGGGTCGACAGAAATAGCAATCAGCCCCAGCATTTT.

The chain uses TRBV6-1 and TRBJ1-5; no reliable D call. Trimming pared 4 bases from V and 3 bases from J, leaving 13 bases between. CDR3 size: 15 residues. CDR1 is MNHNS and CDR2 is SASEGT in the germline V gene. The CDR3 reads CASSVTGGYNQPQHF. In DNA form, the CDR3 reads TGTGCCAGCAGTGTAACCGGCGGATACAATCAGCCCCAGCATTTT.

The genes are TRBV20-1 and TRBJ2-1; the D is unclear. There are 12 residues in the CDR3. The V and J ends lost 5 bases and 6 bases respectively, with 11 bases between them. Germline CDR1 DFQATT, CDR2 SNEGSKA (reference sequence). The DNA of the CDR3 is TGCAGTGCTTGGAATCAATTCAATGAGCAGTTCTTC. Encoded protein: CSAWNQFNEQFF.

V is TRBV5-1 and J is TRBJ2-3; unclear D gene. The germline CDR1 and CDR2 sequences are SGHRS and YFSETQ. V gave up 6 bases and J gave up 2 bases, with 16 bases separating them. This CDR3 contains 15 residues. The CDR3 sequence is CASMVGYGSTDTQYF. In nucleotides, the CDR3 is TGCGCCAGCATGGTCGGGTACGGATCCACAGATACGCAGTATTTT.

This clonotype occurred a few times. This rearrangement joins TRBV7-9 to TRBJ1-6; D uncertain. This CDR3 is built from 14 residues. Trimming left V 7 bases short and J 7 bases short, with 14 bases between. The germline CDR1 and CDR2 sequences are SEHNR and FQNEAQ (reference sequence). CDR3: CASNRLGENSPLHF. The CDR3 DNA reads TGTGCCAGCAACCGTCTGGGTGAGAATTCACCCCTCCACTTT. Supplemented by reference TRBV7-9 and TRBJ1-6, the full variable domain reads DTGVSQNPRHKITKRGQNVTFRCDPISEHNRLYWYRQTLGQGPEFLTYFQNEAQLEKSRLLSDRFSAERPKGSFSTLEIQRTEQGDSAMYLCASNRLGENSPLHFGNGTRLTVT.

CDR3 loop: CASSYRQGDYGYTF. The DNA for the CDR3 is TGTGCCAGCAGTTACCGACAGGGGGACTATGGCTACACCTTC. The V call is TRBV6-2 or TRBV6-3, the J call TRBJ1-2; 9 nucleotides align to TRBD1. CDR1 is MNHEY, CDR2 SVGEGT, per germline. The CDR3 length is 14 residues. V dropped 2 bases and J dropped 3; count of bases not matched to a gene: 1.

The chain recombines TRBV7-2 with TRBJ2-7; TRBD2 matches at 9 bases. V was pared by 2 bases and J by 3 bases, with 14 bases of the junction left unmatched. The CDR3 loop spans 18 amino acids. Germline assignment: CDR1 SGHTA and CDR2 FQGNSA. The CDR3 loop is CASSLKISGRVGSYEQYF. Here the CDR3 DNA reads TGTGCCAGCAGCTTAAAGATTAGCGGGAGAGTAGGGAGCTACGAGCAGTACTTC.

The chain couples TRBV20-1 to TRBJ2-4; D gene uncertain. Germline V gene sequence: CDR1 DFQATT, CDR2 SNEGSKA (reference sequence). V was clipped by 0 bases and J by 9 bases, with 15 bases between them. The CDR3 loop spans 14 amino acids. DNA for the CDR3: TGCAGTGCTAGAGATCTACTGCTAGATTCCATTCAGTACTTC. Its translation is CSARDLLLDSIQYF.

This clonotype appeared a single time. This chain uses TRBV27 with TRBJ2-3, with 8 positions matching TRBD2. From germline, CDR1 is MNHEY and CDR2 SMNVEV (reference sequence). CDR3 length: 17 residues. V gave up 5 bases and J gave up 1 base; unmatched junction bases: 11. The CDR3 region is CASSPISGIGGTDTQYF. CDR3 nucleotides: TGTGCCAGCAGTCCGATTAGCGGGATAGGTGGCACAGATACGCAGTATTTT.

The V and J genes are TRBV20-1 and TRBJ2-7; D uncertain. The CDR3 contains 13 residues. V was cut by 1 base and J by 1 base, with 8 bases left in between. In germline, CDR1 is DFQATT, CDR2 SNEGSKA (reference sequence). CDR3 DNA: TGCAGTGCTAGAGGGCGGCTGTCCTACGAGCAGTACTTC. Translating it yields CSARGRLSYEQYF.

For this clonotype: At one end the junction does not follow the germline gene, possibly because of a read error. The chain recombines TRBV7-9 with TRBJ2-7; perhaps TRBD2 as D (5 bases). CDR3 length: 14 residues. In germline, CDR1 is SEHNR, CDR2 FQNEAQ (reference sequence). This chain's CDR3 is CSSSLARAAYEQYF. The DNA of the CDR3 is TGTTCCAGCAGCTTAGCGCGGGCCGCCTACGAGCAGTACTTC.

This clonotype appeared a few times. This rearrangement joins TRBV6-5 to TRBJ2-3; D uncertain. The CDR3 sequence is 12 residues long. Germline assignment: CDR1 MNHEY and CDR2 SVGAGI. CDR3 loop: CASGYRTDTQYF. As DNA, the CDR3 is TGTGCAAGTGGTTACCGCACAGATACGCAGTATTTT.

This clonotype was seen a handful of times. This chain connects TRBV20-1 to TRBJ1-1; D may be TRBD1 (5 bases). The V gene lost 6 bases and the J gene lost 7 bases, with 30 bases spanning the gap. There are 17 residues in the CDR3. Germline V CDR1 and CDR2: DFQATT, SNEGSKA (reference sequence). CDR3 residues: CSATLTGASFGRGEAFF. DNA for the CDR3: TGCAGTGCCACCTTGACTGGGGCTAGTTTCGGGAGGGGTGAAGCTTTCTTT.

The chain joins TRBV2 to TRBJ2-7, with 7 bases lining up with TRBD2. This CDR3 contains 15 residues. Looked up from germline, CDR1 is SNHLY and CDR2 is FYNNEI. After removal of 4 bases from V and 2 bases from J, the junction contained 8 bases not matched to a gene. The CDR3 loop is CASSGGGKRTYEQYF. The CDR3 DNA is TGTGCCAGCAGTGGGGGGGGGAAACGAACCTACGAGCAGTACTTC. The full variable domain, its missing parts supplied by reference TRBV2 and TRBJ2-7, is EPEVTQTPSHQVTQMGQEVILRCVPISNHLYFYWYRQILGQKVEFLVSFYNNEISEKSEIFDDQFSVERPDGSNFTLKIRSTKLEDSAMYFCASSGGGKRTYEQYFGPGTRLTVT.

V usage is TRBV28 and J usage is TRBJ1-2, with a weak D call TRBD1 (5 bases). V was cut by 6 bases and J by 6 bases, with 20 bases left in between. CDR1 and CDR2 from the germline V gene are MDHEN and SYDVKM. The CDR3 is made up of 15 amino acids. The CDR3 coding sequence is TGTGCCAGCAGGCCCCCGGGGCCGGAGGCACATGGCTACACCTTC. Translated: CASRPPGPEAHGYTF.

The J gene is TRBJ2-5, the V gene TRBV7-3, with TRBD1 identical over 8 bases. The germline V gene has CDR1 SGHTA and CDR2 FQGTGA. The CDR3 spans 14 residues. The trim removed 5 bases at V and 6 bases at J, leaving 8 bases unmatched. The CDR3: CASSPQGARQTQYF. In nucleotides, the CDR3 is TGTGCCAGCAGCCCTCAGGGGGCGCGTCAGACCCAGTACTTC.

The CDR3 loop reads CASSPGSGTAYEQYF. CDR3 sequence (DNA): TGTGCCAGCAGCCCCGGGTCCGGGACAGCCTACGAGCAGTACTTC. The V call is TRBV7-2, the J call TRBJ2-7; TRBD1 matches 7 bases. Germline CDR1 SGHTA, CDR2 FQGNSA. The ends lost 5 bases at V and 2 bases at J; junction bases unmatched: 9. The CDR3 has 15 amino acids.

About this clonotype: A junction end diverges from the germline sequence, so it may reflect a read error. The J gene is TRBJ2-1, the V gene TRBV7-7; 8 bases align to TRBD2. The germline CDR1 and CDR2 sequences are SSHAT and FNYEAQ (reference sequence). The CDR3 totals 15 residues. Here the CDR3 reads CASSPAGTSLHEQFF. DNA of the CDR3: TGTGCTAGCAGCCCAGCCGGGACTAGTCTGCATGAGCAGTTCTTC. The full variable domain, its missing parts supplied by reference TRBV7-7 and TRBJ2-1, is GAGVSQSPRYKVTKRGQDVTLRCDPISSHATLYWYQQALGQGPEFLTYFNYEAQPDKSGLPSDRFSAERPEGSISTLTIQRTEQRDSAMYRCASSPAGTSLHEQFFGPGTRLTVL.

This clonotype was detected only a few times. The chain uses TRBV20-1 and TRBJ2-3; 8 bases agree with TRBD2. Per germline, CDR1 DFQATT and CDR2 SNEGSKA (reference sequence). This CDR3 spans 15 amino acids. V was pared by 7 bases and J by 1 base, with 10 bases of the junction left unmatched. CDR3 region: CSGSERERGTDTQYF. CDR3 bases: TGCAGTGGGTCGGAGCGGGAGAGGGGCACAGATACGCAGTATTTT.

The chain is built from TRBV10-3 and TRBJ1-5; possibly TRBD1 for D (6 bases). The germline V and J ends were trimmed by 6 bases and 4 bases, with 19 bases remaining between them. In germline, CDR1 is ENHRY, CDR2 SYGVKD. The CDR3 runs 16 residues. The CDR3 DNA reads as TGTGCCATCAGGGCTGATGGGCAGGGGACGAATCAGCCCCAGCATTTT. Translation gives CAIRADGQGTNQPQHF.

The chain carries TRBV19 and TRBJ2-3; 11 nucleotides agree with TRBD2. CDR3 length equals 14 residues. V was clipped by 8 bases and J by 0 bases; unmatched bases: 1. Germline V gene sequence: CDR1 LNHDA, CDR2 SQIVND (reference sequence). CDR3 in amino acids: CASGTSGSTDTQYF. Written as DNA, the CDR3 is TGTGCCAGTGGGACTAGCGGTAGCACAGATACGCAGTATTTT.